A single sample gave rise to the 29 T cell receptor beta chains below, sequenced in a study of blood T cell repertoires in COVID-19. Sequencing used immunoSEQ multiplex PCR; TCRdb keeps in-frame clones, though not all of them. The sample has some 58,000 clones, roughly 88% seen once. The sample consisted of peripheral blood. The receptor set was obtained from a human donor in a cohort sampled during active COVID-19.

This clone was seen only once. The CDR3 sequence is CASPLEEPQHF. The CDR3 DNA reads as TGTGCCAGCCCATTGGAGGAGCCCCAGCATTTT. The chain joins TRBV12-3 or TRBV12-4 to TRBJ1-5; D gene uncertain. Trimming shortened V by 8 bases and J by 8 bases, and 10 bases separated the two germline ends. The CDR3 extends over 11 amino acids.

This chain joins TRBV5-1 and TRBJ2-1, with D hard to call. Looked up from germline, CDR1 is SGHRS and CDR2 is YFSETQ. The CDR3 length is 14 residues. Trimming pared 4 bases from V and 6 bases from J, leaving 14 bases between. CDR3 DNA: TGCGCCAGCAGCCCAACCTTGGCAAGCAATGAGCAGTTCTTC. This codes for CASSPTLASNEQFF.

The V and J genes are TRBV11-3 and TRBJ2-5, with D unresolved. The CDR3 is made up of 14 amino acids. Trimming removed 1 base from V and 5 bases from J, with 11 bases in between. The germline gives CDR1 SGHNT, CDR2 YENEEA. Here the CDR3 reads CASSLGQATETQYF. In DNA form, the CDR3 reads TGTGCCAGCAGCTTAGGCCAGGCCACGGAGACCCAGTACTTC. Looking up the rest from reference TRBV11-3 and TRBJ2-5 gives the full variable domain: EAGVVQSPRYKIIEKKQPVAFWCNPISGHNTLYWYLQNLGQGPELLIRYENEEAVDDSQLPKDRFSAERLKGVDSTLKIQPAELGDSAVYLCASSLGQATETQYFGPGTRLLVL.

V is TRBV6-5 and J is TRBJ2-2; 10 nucleotides line up with TRBD1. The CDR3 sequence is 14 residues long. V dropped 6 bases and J dropped 6; count of bases not matched to a gene: 4. The germline gives CDR1 MNHEY, CDR2 SVGAGI. CDR3 sequence (DNA): TGTGCCAGCAGAAGGACAGGGGGTCCCGGGGAGCTGTTTTTT. The encoded protein is CASRRTGGPGELFF.

The V and J genes are TRBV10-3 and TRBJ2-3; D is unresolved. The length of the CDR3 is 16 residues. The germline V gene has CDR1 ENHRY and CDR2 SYGVKD. Trimming removed 2 bases at V and 0 bases at J, with 12 bases between. CDR3 region: CAISEQTYTSTDTQYF. CDR3 coding DNA: TGTGCCATCAGTGAGCAGACTTATACTAGCACAGATACGCAGTATTTT.

The chain combines TRBV19 with TRBJ2-1, with TRBD2 as a possible D gene (6 bases). CDR1 is LNHDA, CDR2 SQIVND, per germline (reference sequence). The CDR3 totals 13 residues. The V end lost 5 bases, the J end lost 6 bases, and 11 bases lay between the germline ends. DNA for the CDR3: TGTGCCAGTAGTTTGTGGGACTCCAATGAGCAGTTCTTC. Its protein is CASSLWDSNEQFF.

This clone was recorded once. The rearrangement joins TRBV18 to TRBJ1-1; D might be TRBD1 (6 bases). Per germline, CDR1 KGHSH and CDR2 LQKENI. This CDR3 has 14 residues. The V and J ends lost 4 bases and 5 bases respectively, with 14 bases between them. CDR3 sequence (DNA): TGTGCCAGCTCACAATCCAGGGGTGGGACTGAAGCTTTCTTT. It translates to CASSQSRGGTEAFF.

This chain connects TRBV9 to TRBJ2-5; 16 bases map to TRBD2. V shed 4 bases, J shed 5 bases, and the junction held 8 bases outside the gene matches. Germline lookup yields CDR1 SGDLS and CDR2 YYNGEE. The CDR3 extends over 17 amino acids. The chain's CDR3 is CASSPGLAGGPSETQYF. The CDR3, as DNA: TGTGCCAGCAGCCCGGGACTAGCGGGAGGGCCGTCCGAGACCCAGTACTTC.

This sequence joins TRBV3-1 (or the pseudogene TRBV3-2) and TRBJ1-1; TRBD1 is a possible D gene (6 bases). Trimming took off 2 bases at V and 6 bases at J, with 10 bases between the two ends. The CDR3 is made up of 13 amino acids. The germline V gene has CDR1 LGHDT and CDR2 YNNKEL (reference sequence). The CDR3 region has the DNA TGTGCCAGCAGCCAACGACAGGAACCTGAAGCTTTCTTT. Protein: CASSQRQEPEAFF.

This chain joins TRBV2 and TRBJ2-1, with 9 bases matching TRBD2. This CDR3 comprises 16 residues. The V gene's germline CDR1 is SNHLY and CDR2 FYNNEI. Unmatched junction bases numbered 6, after V lost 6 bases and J lost 0 bases. The CDR3 spells CASSRGREGSYNEQFF. Written as DNA, the CDR3 is TGTGCCAGCAGCCGGGGGCGGGAGGGCTCCTACAATGAGCAGTTCTTC.

The chain has TRBV5-6 and TRBJ2-5, with D possibly TRBD2 on 5 matching bases. Trimming cost V 8 bases and J 2 bases, with 22 bases left between them. Per germline, CDR1 SGHDT and CDR2 YYEEEE. The CDR3 runs 16 residues. In nucleotides, the CDR3 is TGTGCCAGTAATCAGGCAGTCCGAGGGCCTCAAGAGACCCAGTACTTC. Translating it yields CASNQAVRGPQETQYF.

The rearrangement joins TRBV11-2 to TRBJ2-7, with 7 bases lining up with TRBD1. The CDR3 is made up of 15 amino acids. The junction had 9 bases not matched to a gene; V was cut back by 2 bases and J by 5 bases. Per germline, CDR1 SGHAT and CDR2 FQNNGV. Here the CDR3 DNA reads TGTGCCAGCAGCTTAATAGTGACAGGGCAGGACGAGCAGTACTTC. Amino acid sequence: CASSLIVTGQDEQYF.

The rearrangement links TRBV9 to TRBJ2-3, with D possibly TRBD1 on 6 matching bases. The CDR3 sequence is 12 residues long. V gave up 0 bases and J gave up 11 bases, with 10 bases separating them. CDR1 and CDR2 from the germline V gene are SGDLS and YYNGEE. The CDR3 region is CASSVEGVKQYF. The CDR3 bases are TGTGCCAGCAGCGTAGAGGGGGTTAAGCAGTATTTT.

The V call is TRBV7-3, the J call TRBJ1-3; no clear D. Per the germline V gene, CDR1 is SGHTA and CDR2 is FQGTGA. The CDR3 length is 13 residues. Between the trimmed V and J ends, which lost 4 bases and 8 bases, there was a span of 12 bases. For the CDR3, the DNA is TGTGCCAGCAGCTCACGGAAGGCGGACACCATATATTTT. This translates into CASSSRKADTIYF.

V usage is TRBV10-3 and J usage is TRBJ2-3, with a weak D call TRBD1 (6 bases). CDR3 size: 14 residues. The germline V and J ends were trimmed by 5 bases and 2 bases, with 11 bases remaining between them. Germline V gives CDR1 ENHRY, CDR2 SYGVKD. The CDR3 is CAISTDRFTDTQYF. The CDR3 DNA follows: TGTGCCATCAGTACGGACAGATTCACAGATACGCAGTATTTT.

The chain is built from TRBV19 and TRBJ2-5; TRBD2 aligns across 8 bases. This CDR3 is built from 15 residues. V was clipped by 7 bases and J by 1 base; unmatched bases: 8. Looked up from germline, CDR1 is LNHDA and CDR2 is SQIVND (reference sequence). The CDR3 sequence: CASMVTSASQETQYF. CDR3 in DNA: TGTGCCAGTATGGTGACTAGCGCCTCCCAAGAGACCCAGTACTTC.

V gene TRBV27 combines with J gene TRBJ2-7; 7 bases line up with TRBD1. The CDR3 extends over 14 amino acids. Germline V lookup: CDR1 MNHEY, CDR2 SMNVEV (reference sequence). V shed 5 bases and J 6 bases; nucleotides not matched to a gene: 10. The CDR3 region has the DNA TGTGCCAGCAGTAACCGGGACAGCCGCTTCGAGCAGTACTTC. Amino acid sequence: CASSNRDSRFEQYF.

V gene TRBV29-1 combines with J gene TRBJ2-2; D may be TRBD2 (6 bases). The CDR3 has 15 residues. V was trimmed by 4 bases and J by 2 bases, leaving 14 bases between them. The germline V gene encodes CDR1 SQVTM and CDR2 ANQGSEA. CDR3 sequence (DNA): TGCAGCGTTGGACGGTCAGCGGGCAACACCGGGGAGCTGTTTTTT. Translating gives CSVGRSAGNTGELFF.

The chain carries TRBV5-1 and TRBJ2-2; TRBD1 is a possible D gene (5 bases). Trimming left V 4 bases short and J 6 bases short, with 16 bases between. This CDR3 spans 15 amino acids. Germline CDR1 and CDR2: SGHRS and YFSETQ. CDR3 DNA sequence: TGCGCCAGCAGCCCAGGGCAGGGTAGGGCCGGGGAGCTGTTTTTT. Amino acid sequence: CASSPGQGRAGELFF.

This chain connects TRBV27 to TRBJ1-2; D remains unclear. The germline V gene has CDR1 MNHEY and CDR2 SMNVEV (reference sequence). Trimming took off 7 bases at V and 2 bases at J, with 23 bases between the two ends. The CDR3 consists of 17 residues. The CDR3 protein is CASTPIYELGMNYGYTF. DNA of the CDR3: TGTGCCAGCACTCCTATTTATGAACTAGGGATGAACTATGGCTACACCTTC.

This rearrangement joins TRBV2 to TRBJ1-4; 8 bases agree with TRBD1. The V gene end was trimmed by 4 bases and the J gene end by 6 bases; junction bases not matched to a gene: 7. This CDR3 region has 15 residues. Looked up from germline, CDR1 is SNHLY and CDR2 is FYNNEI. The CDR3 nucleotides read TGTGCCAGCAGTGGGGGCCGGACAGGGTATGAAAAACTGTTTTTT. Translating gives CASSGGRTGYEKLFF.

This chain links TRBV9 with TRBJ2-1; 8 nucleotides agree with TRBD1. This CDR3 is built from 16 residues. Germline trimming cut 1 base from V and 5 bases from J; bases unmatched to any gene: 8. CDR1 is SGDLS, CDR2 YYNGEE, per germline. Here the CDR3 DNA reads TGTGCCAGCAGCGTAAACGCCGGGACAGGCCACAATGAGCAGTTCTTC. This translates into CASSVNAGTGHNEQFF.

The V gene is TRBV2, the J gene TRBJ2-7; TRBD2 agrees at 8 bases. The germline V gene has CDR1 SNHLY and CDR2 FYNNEI. The junction had 6 bases not matched to a gene; V was cut back by 7 bases and J by 4 bases. The CDR3 runs 13 residues. CDR3 nucleotide sequence: TGTGCCAGCATAATGGAGCGGGGGTACGAGCAGTACTTC. Translated: CASIMERGYEQYF.

The V call is TRBV21-1, the J call TRBJ1-1; the table calls TRBD1, which could not be checked here. TRBV21-1 is shown as a pseudogene. CDR3 length: 15 residues. Here the CDR3 reads CASSKRAGGNTEAFF. CDR3 in DNA: TGTGCCAGCAGCAAGAGGGCAGGGGGGAACACTGAAGCTTTCTTT.

Here the CDR3 DNA reads TGTGCCAGCAGCCAAGATCGCGGTAGTTGGGAGACCCAGTACTTC. Amino acid sequence: CASSQDRGSWETQYF. This rearrangement joins TRBV3-1 (or the pseudogene TRBV3-2) to TRBJ2-5; no definite D call. The CDR3 consists of 15 residues. V was pared by 0 bases and J by 5 bases, with 13 bases between. In germline, CDR1 is LGHDT, CDR2 YNNKEL (reference sequence).

This rearrangement joins TRBV5-6 to TRBJ1-2; 7 bases are shared with TRBD1. V lost 0 bases, J lost 2 bases, and 1 base stayed unmatched. The germline CDR1 and CDR2 sequences are SGHDT and YYEEEE. This CDR3 spans 14 amino acids. The CDR3 DNA is TGTGCCAGCAGCTTGGCGGACAGGAACTATGGCTACACCTTC. Protein: CASSLADRNYGYTF.

J is TRBJ1-2 and V is TRBV6-6; D is possibly TRBD1 (5 bases). CDR1 is MNHNY, CDR2 SVGAGI, per germline (reference sequence). Trimming left V 6 bases short and J 0 bases short, with 14 bases between. CDR3 length: 15 residues. The CDR3 DNA reads as TGTGCCAGCAGAAAGATCGGACAAACTAACTATGGCTACACCTTC. Translation gives CASRKIGQTNYGYTF.

This chain joins TRBV29-1 and TRBJ1-3, with D maybe TRBD1 (5 bases). The germline V and J ends were trimmed by 5 bases and 2 bases, with 16 bases remaining between them. The CDR3 contains 15 residues. Germline CDR1 is SQVTM and CDR2 is ANQGSEA. DNA of the CDR3: TGCAGCGTTTCTCAGGGAATGGGGCCTGGAAACACCATATATTTT. As protein: CSVSQGMGPGNTIYF.

The V call is TRBV5-1, the J call TRBJ2-3; 12 nucleotides align to TRBD2. The germline V gene encodes CDR1 SGHRS and CDR2 YFSETQ. Trimming took 0 bases from V and 6 from J; bases not matched to a gene: 8. This CDR3 region has 17 residues. The CDR3 bases are TGCGCCAGCAGCTTGGTGGCTAGCGGGGGGGCCCTTGATACGCAGTATTTT. This sequence encodes CASSLVASGGALDTQYF.